This record concerns one T cell receptor (beta chain) sequence. Method: immunoSEQ multiplex PCR; TCRdb's copy keeps in-frame clones and lacks some. The sample consists of 150,000 to 200,000 clones, roughly 87% of them appearing once. This record belongs to a study of blood T cell repertoires in COVID-19. In the study overall: Samples representing acute and convalescent COVID-19 were sourced from the United States, Italy and Spain. Sample material is recorded as cDNA or gDNA derived from T cells, B-cell-depleted T cells, or PBMCs.

The CDR3 extends over 13 amino acids. Germline loops: CDR1 SQVTM, CDR2 ANQGSEA. The V segment lost 7 bases and the J segment 4 bases; nucleotides outside the gene matches: 7. This receptor was obtained from a man aged 55 to 70 with active or convalescent COVID-19. The sequenced material came from peripheral blood. The chain combines TRBV29-1 with TRBJ1-2; 9 positions match TRBD1. CDR3 residues: CSALKTGGYGYTF. CDR3 coding DNA: TGCAGCGCCTTAAAGACAGGGGGCTATGGCTACACCTTC.